The subject of this entry is one TCR beta chain. In this sample, this clonotype turned up many times. The antigen it recognizes is unknown. It has no much larger one-base neighbor in the sample; base qualities were not kept. The source of the sample is a study of CD8 T cells in ankylosing spondylitis (dated by TCRdb to the late 2010s). Context from the whole study: The study profiled T cell receptor beta repertoires in healthy donors and ankylosing spondylitis patients to find disease-linked TCR variants. Peripheral blood was sampled, and synovial fluid was also collected from ankylosing spondylitis patients. The full study cohort comprised 25 or so ankylosing spondylitis patients and about a hundred healthy donors.

Sequencing used an Illumina HiSeq 2500. Quantitative 5'-RACE with molecular barcodes was the method used to prepare the TCR beta libraries. As for how the authors treated the data: Disease-linked TCR variants were identified with a new computational method built on a probabilistic model of VDJ rearrangement. TCRdb reanalyzed the raw reads on its own, using fastp at Q25 for trimming and MiXCR for clone calling, and kept in-frame beta chains. Identical CDR3 proteins give one entry, which carries the most common genes and DNA. The V and J calls follow TCRdb's processing rather than the paper's. The sample table contains about 210,000 distinct CDR3 sequences; only one count was recorded for 7.3% of them. The leading ten clones occupy 13% to 15% of the sample. General findings and caveats noted by the study authors: A TCR beta motif of several highly homologous amino acid variants appeared characteristic of blood from ankylosing spondylitis patients. According to the report, matched synovial fluid samples from ankylosing spondylitis patients were significantly enriched for the disease-linked clones. Some TCR beta motif variants had previously been reported in synovial fluid and blood of reactive arthritis patients, which suggested common disease-initiation mechanisms. The disease-linked clones showed a CD8+ phenotype and occurred at relatively low frequencies in peripheral blood.

The receptor comes from a male donor with ankylosing spondylitis. The sample consisted of blood, either unsorted or a sorted T cell fraction (not recorded which).

The CDR3 corresponds to CASSLGTGFNYGYTF. The nucleotide sequence reads TGCGCCAGCAGCTTGGGGACAGGATTTAACTATGGCTACACCTTC. This sequence uses TRBV5-1 and TRBJ1-2; 7 nucleotides in the junction match TRBD1. Taken from the germline V gene, the CDR1 and CDR2 loops are SGHRS and YFSETQ. Inclusive of the bounding cysteine and phenylalanine, the CDR3 is 15 residues long. This entry keeps only the CDR3 DNA: 45 bases, framed from base 1. Trimmed from V: 0 bases; trimmed from J: 1 base; junction bases lacking a gene match: 3.